Following are 18 T cell receptor beta chains from one sample sequenced in a study of post-analysis software for immune sequencing data. Their specific antigens are unknown. Study-level findings and limits: A handful of TRBV segments appeared more often in patients than in controls, and TRBV5-6, TRBV5-1 and TRBV20-1 were among these.

TCR beta libraries were prepared from cDNA with unique molecular identifiers. Via MiXCR, TCRdb re-called the PCR reads, giving one row per CDR3 protein. This repertoire shows about 150,000 distinct CDR3 sequences, 30% found once; its top ten account for approximately 1.6%. The specimen was blood. These receptors originate from a girl aged 10 to 17 with multiple sclerosis.

There are many counts of this clonotype. V is TRBV7-2 and J is TRBJ2-5; unclear D gene. V lost 1 base, J lost 3 bases, and 6 bases lay in between. The CDR3 is 13 amino acids. Germline V CDR1 and CDR2: SGHTA, FQGNSA. CDR3 nucleotide sequence: TGTGCCAGCAGCTTAGTCCTCAAAGAGACCCAGTACTTC. As protein: CASSLVLKETQYF. Full variable domain (remainder filled in from reference TRBV7-2 and TRBJ2-5): GAGVSQSPSNKVTEKGKDVELRCDPISGHTALYWYRQSLGQGLEFLIYFQGNSAPDKSGLPSDRFSAERTGGSVSTLTIQRTQQEDSAVYLCASSLVLKETQYFGPGTRLLVL.

The V call is TRBV28, the J call TRBJ1-1, with D unclear. CDR3 length: 16 amino acids. Germline V gene sequence: CDR1 MDHEN, CDR2 SYDVKM. Trimming shortened V by 1 base and J by 1 base, and 13 bases separated the two germline ends. The CDR3 bases are TGTGCCAGCAGTTTATTGGGTCCCGATTCGAACACTGAAGCTTTCTTT. It encodes CASSLLGPDSNTEAFF.

This clonotype appeared many times. J is TRBJ2-1 and V is TRBV20-1, with 12 bases matching TRBD2. V shed 6 bases, J shed 6 bases, and the junction held 6 bases outside the gene matches. Germline V lookup: CDR1 DFQATT, CDR2 SNEGSKA (reference sequence). The CDR3 totals 14 residues. The chain's CDR3 is CSAQGLAGFNEQFF. For the CDR3, the DNA is TGCAGTGCCCAGGGACTAGCGGGCTTCAATGAGCAGTTCTTC.

The genes are TRBV24-1 and TRBJ2-7; weak D call: TRBD1 (6 bases). The CDR3 length is 15 residues. V was pared by 2 bases and J by 2 bases, with 12 bases between. The germline CDR1 and CDR2 sequences are KGHDR and SFDVKD. CDR3 in DNA: TGTGCCACCAGTGATTCCCGGACAGTAGCCTACGAGCAGTACTTC. This sequence encodes CATSDSRTVAYEQYF.

The rearrangement joins TRBV28 to TRBJ1-2; 7 bases are shared with TRBD1. Looked up from germline, CDR1 is MDHEN and CDR2 is SYDVKM. CDR3 length equals 14 residues. The trim removed 2 bases at V and 5 bases at J, leaving 5 bases unmatched. CDR3 loop: CASSLGGTAYGYTF. DNA of the CDR3: TGTGCCAGCAGTTTAGGAGGGACAGCATATGGCTACACCTTC.

The rearrangement links TRBV7-2 to TRBJ1-1; TRBD1 aligns across 8 bases. Germline CDR1 reads SGHTA; CDR2 reads FQGNSA. Trimming at V came to 5 bases and at J to 0 bases, leaving 5 bases not matched to a gene. The CDR3 loop spans 15 amino acids. The CDR3 reads CASSPGTGVNTEAFF. The CDR3 DNA reads as TGTGCCAGCAGCCCAGGGACAGGTGTGAACACTGAAGCTTTCTTT.

As regards this clonotype: Sequence at one end of the junction differs from germline and may be a read error. The CDR3 loop reads CAPSVRPSSYEQYF. CDR3 DNA sequence: TGTGCCCCCAGCGTAAGACCCTCCTCCTACGAGCAGTACTTC. The rearrangement joins TRBV15 to TRBJ2-7; D gene unclear. Germline V gene data show CDR1 as LNHNV and CDR2 as YYDKDF (reference sequence). CDR3 size: 14 residues.

This clonotype showed up just a few times. V is TRBV5-1 and J is TRBJ1-5, with D perhaps matching TRBD1 (5 bases). The CDR3 loop spans 16 amino acids. Germline-derived CDR1 and CDR2 are SGHRS and YFSETQ. The V end lost 4 bases, the J end lost 0 bases, and 14 bases lay between the germline ends. CDR3 sequence: CASSLSGAYSNQPQHF. DNA of the CDR3: TGCGCCAGCAGCCTCTCCGGGGCCTATAGCAATCAGCCCCAGCATTTT.

This clonotype was seen a few times. The J gene is TRBJ1-1, the V gene TRBV7-9; D might be TRBD1 (6 bases). CDR1 and CDR2 (germline): SEHNR, FQNEAQ (reference sequence). The V end was cut by 3 bases, the J end by 4 bases, with 12 bases between. This CDR3 is built from 14 residues. The CDR3 DNA is TGTGCCAGCAGCTTGACAGGCACGGGCACTGAAGCTTTCTTT. It translates to CASSLTGTGTEAFF.

This rearrangement joins TRBV7-9 to TRBJ2-7; D is unclear. The CDR3 runs to 14 residues. Per the germline V gene, CDR1 is SEHNR and CDR2 is FQNEAQ (reference sequence). The germline V and J ends were trimmed by 1 base and 3 bases, with 10 bases remaining between them. The CDR3 loop reads CASSLGQPLYEQYF. The CDR3 DNA is TGTGCCAGCAGCTTAGGTCAACCCCTCTACGAGCAGTACTTC.

This clonotype came up many times. The J gene is TRBJ1-2, the V gene TRBV20-1; no clear D gene. Trimming pared 2 bases from V and 0 bases from J, leaving 13 bases between. From germline, CDR1 is DFQATT and CDR2 SNEGSKA (reference sequence). This CDR3 has 15 residues. The CDR3 nucleotides read TGCAGTGCTAGACTCGGCGGAGAATCTAACTATGGCTACACCTTC. This encodes CSARLGGESNYGYTF.

In the case of this clonotype: At one boundary the junction diverges from the germline segment, which might be a read error. The rearrangement joins TRBV10-2 to TRBJ1-1; D is uncertain. Germline V gene lookup returns CDR1 WSHSY and CDR2 SAAADI. The CDR3 spans 17 residues. DNA of the CDR3: TGCGCCGGCAGTGAGTCGCCCCCGGGCCCACGCAACACTGAAGCTTTCTTT. Translated, it gives CAGSESPPGPRNTEAFF.

This clonotype has at least ten counts. V is TRBV3-1 and J is TRBJ2-7; unclear D gene. Per germline, CDR1 LGHDT and CDR2 YNNKEL (reference sequence). V was shortened by 2 bases and J by 6 bases, with 8 bases between the two germline ends. There are 12 residues in the CDR3. The CDR3 sequence is CASSQTFSEQYF. The CDR3 DNA follows: TGTGCCAGCAGCCAAACCTTTTCCGAGCAGTACTTC.

Turning to this clonotype: This sequence may be a read error, since a much larger clone differs from it by one base. The chain has TRBV20-1 and TRBJ2-1; tentatively, D is TRBD2 (6 bases). CDR1 is DFQATT, CDR2 SNEGSKA, per germline (reference sequence). Trimming took off 8 bases at V and 6 bases at J, with 17 bases between the two ends. This CDR3 contains 13 residues. Here the CDR3 DNA reads TGCAGTACTAAAGACTACGGGAGCAATGAGCAGTTCTTC. It specifies CSTKDYGSNEQFF.

The genes are TRBV14 and TRBJ2-5; 7 bases are a match to TRBD2. Per germline, CDR1 SGHDN and CDR2 FVKESK. Unmatched junction bases numbered 9, after V lost 4 bases and J lost 4 bases. CDR3 length equals 15 residues. The CDR3 region has the DNA TGTGCCAGCAGCCGGATGAGCGGGACGGTAGAGACCCAGTACTTC. It yields the protein CASSRMSGTVETQYF.

Of note for this clonotype: A read error may explain this, as a much larger clone is one base away. The chain employs TRBV20-1 and TRBJ2-1; 7 bases line up with TRBD2. Germline V lookup: CDR1 DFQATT, CDR2 SNEGSKA (reference sequence). The V and J ends lost 4 bases and 10 bases, in that order; junction bases with no gene match: 7. CDR3 length: 12 amino acids. The DNA for the CDR3 is TGCAGTGCTAAGGCGGGAGTGTACGAGCAGTTCTTC. Its protein product is CSAKAGVYEQFF.

This clonotype was observed at least ten times. This rearrangement joins TRBV12-3 or TRBV12-4 to TRBJ2-5; a weak D match, TRBD2 (5 bases). With 1 base removed from V and 0 bases from J, the gap between germline ends came to 12 bases. This CDR3 comprises 16 residues. CDR3 loop: CASSLGERVYQETQYF. In nucleotides, the CDR3 is TGTGCCAGCAGTTTAGGGGAGCGCGTGTACCAAGAGACCCAGTACTTC.

This clonotype was counted many times. The chain couples TRBV5-5 to TRBJ1-2; D might be TRBD1 (6 bases). CDR1 and CDR2 (germline): SGHKS, YYEKEE (reference sequence). This CDR3 comprises 17 residues. V was shortened by 0 bases and J by 2 bases, with 17 bases between the two germline ends. CDR3 DNA: TGTGCCAGCAGCTTGGCCGGAGGGCAGGGGACGAACTATGGCTACACCTTC. As protein: CASSLAGGQGTNYGYTF. The whole variable domain, filled in from reference TRBV5-5 and TRBJ1-2, reads DAGVTQSPTHLIKTRGQQVTLRCSPISGHKSVSWYQQVLGQGPQFIFQYYEKEERGRGNFPDRFSARQFPNYSSELNVNALLLGDSALYLCASSLAGGQGTNYGYTFGSGTRLTVV.